This TCR beta chain was sequenced during a study of blood T cells in healthy people across ages. The V segment lost 5 bases and the J segment 9 bases; nucleotides outside the gene matches: 18. CDR3 length: 18 amino acids. Germline V gives CDR1 MDHEN, CDR2 SYDVKM. Details on this clonotype: Its antigen remains unidentified.

Then a second PCR, running roughly 7 to 11 cycles, was carried out with a sample-barcoded 5' primer and a J-beta primer mix. Sequencing recovered at least 2.5 million CDR3-containing paired-end reads from each sample. TCRdb re-analysed the 5' RACE reads in MiXCR, keeping a single row per CDR3 protein. The data hold about 1.8 million distinct CDR3 sequences, with about 49% observed a single time. Study observations and caveats: Donors of long life had a larger count of naive CD4+ cells and greater diversity than aged donors. As age increased, TCR beta diversity per million T cells fell in a roughly linear fashion.

The sequenced material came from blood. The V gene is TRBV28, the J gene TRBJ2-5, with 13 bases identical to TRBD2. This clonotype was obtained from a woman between 40 and 55 years old in good health. The CDR3 nucleotides are TGTGCCAGCAGTCCGACCCCATGGACTAGCGGGGGCAAGCGGGCCCAGTACTTC. The encoded protein is CASSPTPWTSGGKRAQYF. Full variable domain (rest looked up from reference TRBV28 and TRBJ2-5): DVKVTQSSRYLVKRTGEKVFLECVQDMDHENMFWYRQDPGLGLRLIYFSYDVKMKEKGDIPEGYSVSREKKERFSLILESASTNQTSMYLCASSPTPWTSGGKRAQYFGPGTRLLVL.